The next 19 T cell receptor beta chains were all read from a single sample in a study of cytomegalovirus exposure and HLA in healthy donors. This PCR relied on a set of 60 Vbeta primers and 13 Jbeta primers. Assay: immunoSEQ multiplex PCR; the TCRdb copy retains only in-frame clones and omits some. Of approximately 110,000 clones in the sample, roughly 68% were seen once. Sequencing was carried out using PBMCs. The receptors stem from a woman aged 30 to 39 in good health and CMV-seronegative.

This clone was seen a few times. At one boundary the junction diverges from the germline segment, which might be a read error. The rearrangement uses TRBV7-7 and TRBJ1-1, with D perhaps TRBD1 (6 bases). This CDR3 is 13 amino acids long. Germline V gene sequence: CDR1 SSHAT, CDR2 FNYEAQ (reference sequence). CDR3 DNA sequence: TGTGCTAGCAGCTTAAACAGGGAAACTGAAGCTTTCTTT. Amino acids: CASSLNRETEAFF. Full variable domain (remainder filled in from reference TRBV7-7 and TRBJ1-1): GAGVSQSPRYKVTKRGQDVTLRCDPISSHATLYWYQQALGQGPEFLTYFNYEAQPDKSGLPSDRFSAERPEGSISTLTIQRTEQRDSAMYRCASSLNRETEAFFGQGTRLTVV.

The gene calls are TRBV7-8 and TRBJ2-1; D unclear. Trimming stripped 1 base from V and 2 bases from J, with 6 bases between. Germline loops: CDR1 SGHVS, CDR2 FQNEAQ. The CDR3 is 14 amino acids. DNA for the CDR3: TGTGCCAGCAGCTTAGTAACAGCCTACAATGAGCAGTTCTTC. It is translated as CASSLVTAYNEQFF.

The chain joins TRBV29-1 to TRBJ2-3; 16 bases agree with TRBD2. The germline V gene has CDR1 SQVTM and CDR2 ANQGSEA. The CDR3 covers 16 residues. This chain's CDR3 is CGVFGGTSGRADTQYF. CDR3 in DNA: TGCGGAGTTTTTGGGGGGACTAGCGGGAGGGCAGATACGCAGTATTTT.

CDR3 amino acids: CATHYPAGGLNEQFF. The DNA of the CDR3 is TGTGCCACCCATTATCCGGCGGGAGGCCTAAATGAGCAGTTCTTC. V and J are TRBV28 and TRBJ2-1, with TRBD2 matching over 8 bases. The CDR3 totals 15 residues. The ends lost 10 bases at V and 7 bases at J; junction bases unmatched: 15. CDR1 is MDHEN, CDR2 SYDVKM, per germline.

The chain uses TRBV5-4 and TRBJ2-3; 11 positions match TRBD2. The CDR3 extends over 16 amino acids. Germline V gene lookup returns CDR1 SGHNT and CDR2 YYREEE (reference sequence). V trimming: 3 bases; J trimming: 2 bases; junction bases outside the gene matches: 5. For the CDR3, the DNA is TGTGCCAGCAGCTCTACTAGCGGGGGCCCCACAGATACGCAGTATTTT. It specifies CASSSTSGGPTDTQYF.

The rearrangement joins TRBV2 to TRBJ2-5; 10 nucleotides align to TRBD1. The V and J ends lost 7 bases and 5 bases, in that order; junction bases with no gene match: 7. CDR3 length: 14 amino acids. Germline lookup yields CDR1 SNHLY and CDR2 FYNNEI. CDR3 region: CASTRDRGTETQYF. Written as DNA, the CDR3 is TGTGCCAGCACTCGGGACAGGGGTACGGAGACCCAGTACTTC.

The table lists this clone with a few counts. The gene calls are TRBV10-3 and TRBJ2-3; D uncertain. Germline lookup yields CDR1 ENHRY and CDR2 SYGVKD. V lost 3 bases and J lost 4, with 14 bases in between. The CDR3 consists of 15 residues. CDR3 coding DNA: TGTGCCATCAGTGACGCGGCCTCACTCGCAGATACGCAGTATTTT. It encodes CAISDAASLADTQYF.

The V and J genes are TRBV5-1 and TRBJ2-3; D not resolved. The CDR3 has 14 amino acids. Trimming stripped 5 bases from V and 0 bases from J, with 10 bases between. Germline CDR1 and CDR2: SGHRS and YFSETQ. The CDR3, as DNA: TGCGCCAGCAGTCCAGCAGGTAGCACAGATACGCAGTATTTT. Its protein is CASSPAGSTDTQYF.

The sample holds one count of this clone. J is TRBJ1-5 and V is TRBV28; unclear D gene. The CDR3 length is 14 residues. V dropped 6 bases and J dropped 1 base, with 10 bases sitting between them. Per germline, CDR1 MDHEN and CDR2 SYDVKM. CDR3 in amino acids: CASSRPRSNQPQHF. CDR3 sequence (DNA): TGTGCCAGCAGCCGACCGAGGAGCAATCAGCCCCAGCATTTT.

CDR3 region: CASAPRQGKGSPLHF. CDR3 nucleotides: TGTGCCAGCGCTCCCAGACAGGGGAAGGGTTCACCCCTCCACTTT. The chain combines TRBV28 with TRBJ1-6; 8 bases line up with TRBD1. Germline CDR1 is MDHEN and CDR2 is SYDVKM. The trim removed 8 bases at V and 9 bases at J, leaving 12 bases unmatched. CDR3 size: 15 residues.

The CDR3 DNA follows: TGCGCCAGCAGTCCGACAGCTCCTATCTATGGCTACACCTTC. It yields the protein CASSPTAPIYGYTF. The rearrangement uses TRBV4-1 and TRBJ1-2, with D perhaps matching TRBD1 (5 bases). Germline V lookup: CDR1 MGHRA, CDR2 YSYEKL. The CDR3 covers 14 residues. The V and J ends lost 6 bases and 4 bases respectively, with 15 bases between them.

A few counts support this clone. The chain uses TRBV9 and TRBJ2-7; TRBD2 might be the D (5 bases). The germline V and J ends were trimmed by 4 bases and 2 bases, with 19 bases remaining between them. This CDR3 region has 16 residues. The V gene's germline CDR1 is SGDLS and CDR2 YYNGEE. The CDR3 loop is CASSPLGPGIPYEQYF. DNA for the CDR3: TGTGCCAGCAGCCCCCTCGGTCCGGGGATCCCCTACGAGCAGTACTTC.

This chain joins TRBV11-3 and TRBJ1-1; D not resolved. This CDR3 contains 13 residues. V was trimmed by 1 base and J by 3 bases, leaving 6 bases between them. Germline V lookup: CDR1 SGHNT, CDR2 YENEEA. CDR3: CASSLAEDTEAFF. In nucleotides, the CDR3 is TGTGCCAGCAGCTTAGCCGAGGACACTGAAGCTTTCTTT.

The chain has TRBV7-3 and TRBJ1-1, with D unclear. This CDR3 contains 13 residues. Germline values: CDR1 SGHTA, CDR2 FQGTGA. The V end lost 1 base, the J end lost 1 base, and 4 bases lay between the germline ends. Here the CDR3 reads CASSLNRNTEAFF. In DNA form, the CDR3 reads TGTGCCAGCAGCTTAAACAGGAACACTGAAGCTTTCTTT.

The chain has TRBV4-1 and TRBJ1-6; 7 nucleotides agree with TRBD1. V lost 0 bases, J lost 8 bases, and 7 bases stayed unmatched. CDR3 length: 16 residues. The V gene's germline CDR1 is MGHRA and CDR2 YSYEKL. CDR3 amino acids: CASSQELGGEYSPLHF. CDR3 nucleotides: TGCGCCAGCAGCCAAGAGTTAGGGGGCGAGTATTCACCCCTCCACTTT.

This clone occurred a few times. V usage is TRBV29-1 and J usage is TRBJ2-5; D is uncertain. The last part of the DNA fits TRBJ2-7 better; the J call may be wrong. The CDR3 contains 12 residues. Germline V gene sequence: CDR1 SQVTM, CDR2 ANQGSEA. The CDR3 DNA reads as TGCAGCGTTGAGTGGGGCTCCTACGAGCAGTACTTC. Its translation is CSVEWGSYEQYF.

This clone was observed a single time. The V gene is TRBV28, the J gene TRBJ2-7; TRBD2 matches at 8 bases. J gave up 3 bases and V 5 bases, and 12 bases lay outside the gene matches. Looked up from germline, CDR1 is MDHEN and CDR2 is SYDVKM. The CDR3 runs 16 residues. This CDR3 is CASSALRVAGYYEQYF. CDR3 bases: TGTGCCAGCAGTGCCCTGAGGGTAGCGGGATACTACGAGCAGTACTTC.

The gene calls are TRBV5-4 and TRBJ2-7, with D tentatively TRBD2 (6 bases). CDR3 length: 15 amino acids. Germline values: CDR1 SGHNT, CDR2 YYREEE (reference sequence). V was cut by 0 bases and J by 2 bases, with 12 bases left in between. CDR3: CASSLEAGPPYEQYF. In DNA, the CDR3 is TGTGCCAGCAGCTTGGAGGCGGGACCACCCTACGAGCAGTACTTC.

This clone was observed a handful of times. The gene calls are TRBV6-5 and TRBJ1-1; tentative D call: TRBD1 (5 bases). The germline V gene encodes CDR1 MNHEY and CDR2 SVGAGI. The length of the CDR3 is 15 residues. Trimming shortened V by 7 bases and J by 4 bases, and 19 bases separated the two germline ends. Here the CDR3 reads CASMSRLRGSTEAFF. For the CDR3, the DNA is TGTGCCAGCATGAGTCGTTTACGGGGGAGCACTGAAGCTTTCTTT.